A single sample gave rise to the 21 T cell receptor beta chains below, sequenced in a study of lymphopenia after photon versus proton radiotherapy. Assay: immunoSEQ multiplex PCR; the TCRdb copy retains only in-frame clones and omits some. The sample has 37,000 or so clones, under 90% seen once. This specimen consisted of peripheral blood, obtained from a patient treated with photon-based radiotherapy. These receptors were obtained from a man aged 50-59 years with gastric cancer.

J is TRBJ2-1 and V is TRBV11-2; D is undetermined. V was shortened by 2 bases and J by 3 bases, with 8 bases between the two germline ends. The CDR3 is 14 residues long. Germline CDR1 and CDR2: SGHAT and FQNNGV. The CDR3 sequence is CASSLKPDYNEQFF. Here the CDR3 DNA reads TGTGCCAGCAGCTTAAAGCCGGACTACAATGAGCAGTTCTTC.

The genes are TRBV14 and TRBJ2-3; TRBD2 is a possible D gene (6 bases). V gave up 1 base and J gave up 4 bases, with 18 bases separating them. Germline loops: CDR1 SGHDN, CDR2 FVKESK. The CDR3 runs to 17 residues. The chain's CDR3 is CASSQGRRASAPDTQYF. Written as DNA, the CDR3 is TGTGCCAGCAGCCAAGGACGAAGGGCTAGCGCCCCAGATACGCAGTATTTT.

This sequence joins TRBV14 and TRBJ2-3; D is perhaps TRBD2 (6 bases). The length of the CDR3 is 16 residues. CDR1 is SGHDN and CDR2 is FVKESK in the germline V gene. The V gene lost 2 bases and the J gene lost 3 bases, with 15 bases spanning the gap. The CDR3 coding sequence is TGTGCCAGCAGCCAAAAACCGGGAGTACTGACAGATACGCAGTATTTT. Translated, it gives CASSQKPGVLTDTQYF.

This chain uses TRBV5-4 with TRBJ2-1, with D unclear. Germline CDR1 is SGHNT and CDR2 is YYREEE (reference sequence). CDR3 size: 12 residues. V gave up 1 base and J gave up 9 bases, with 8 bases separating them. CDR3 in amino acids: CASSLFGVEQFF. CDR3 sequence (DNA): TGTGCCAGCAGCTTGTTTGGGGTTGAGCAGTTCTTC.

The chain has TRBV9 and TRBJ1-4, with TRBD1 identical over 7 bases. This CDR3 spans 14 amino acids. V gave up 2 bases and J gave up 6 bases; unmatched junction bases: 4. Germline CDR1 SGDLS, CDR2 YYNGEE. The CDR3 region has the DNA TGTGCCAGCAGCGTTGGAGGGGGCGATGAAAAACTGTTTTTT. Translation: CASSVGGGDEKLFF.

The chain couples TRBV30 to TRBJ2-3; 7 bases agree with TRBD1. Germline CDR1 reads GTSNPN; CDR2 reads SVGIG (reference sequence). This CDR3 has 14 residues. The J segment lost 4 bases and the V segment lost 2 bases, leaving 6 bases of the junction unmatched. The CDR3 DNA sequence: TGTGCCTGGAGTCAACAGGGGAGCGCAGATACGCAGTATTTT. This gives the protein CAWSQQGSADTQYF.

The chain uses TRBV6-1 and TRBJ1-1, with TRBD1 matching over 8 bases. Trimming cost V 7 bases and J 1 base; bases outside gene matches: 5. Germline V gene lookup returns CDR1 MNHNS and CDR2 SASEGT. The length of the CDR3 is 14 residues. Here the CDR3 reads CASILTGANTEAFF. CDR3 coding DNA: TGTGCCAGCATCTTGACAGGGGCGAACACTGAAGCTTTCTTT.

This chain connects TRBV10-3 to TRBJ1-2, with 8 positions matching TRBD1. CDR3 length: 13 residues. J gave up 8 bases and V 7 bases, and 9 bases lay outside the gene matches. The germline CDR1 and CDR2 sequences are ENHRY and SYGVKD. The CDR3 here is CAIKMDRAEGYTF. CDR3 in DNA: TGTGCCATCAAGATGGACAGGGCGGAGGGCTACACCTTC.

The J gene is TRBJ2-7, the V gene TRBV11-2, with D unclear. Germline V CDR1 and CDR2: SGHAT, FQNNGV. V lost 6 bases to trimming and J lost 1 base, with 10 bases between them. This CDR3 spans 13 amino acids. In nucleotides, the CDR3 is TGTGCCAGCAGTCTGCAGGTTTCCTACGAGCAGTACTTC. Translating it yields CASSLQVSYEQYF.

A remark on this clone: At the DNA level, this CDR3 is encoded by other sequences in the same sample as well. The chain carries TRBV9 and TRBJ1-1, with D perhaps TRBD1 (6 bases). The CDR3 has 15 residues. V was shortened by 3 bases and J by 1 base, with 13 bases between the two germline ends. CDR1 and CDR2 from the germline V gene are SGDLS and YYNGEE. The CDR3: CASSDQGGRNTEAFF. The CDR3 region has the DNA TGTGCCAGCAGCGACCAAGGGGGAAGGAACACTGAAGCTTTCTTT.

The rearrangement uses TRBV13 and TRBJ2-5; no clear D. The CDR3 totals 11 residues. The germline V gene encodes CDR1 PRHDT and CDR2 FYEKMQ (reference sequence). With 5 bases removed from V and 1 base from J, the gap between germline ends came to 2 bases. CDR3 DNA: TGTGCCAGCAGCCTCCAAGAGACCCAGTACTTC. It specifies CASSLQETQYF.

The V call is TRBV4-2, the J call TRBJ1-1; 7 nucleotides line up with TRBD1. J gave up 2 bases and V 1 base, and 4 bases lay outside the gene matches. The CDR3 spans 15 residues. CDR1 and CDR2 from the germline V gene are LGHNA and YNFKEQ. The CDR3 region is CASSQGSGGNTEAFF. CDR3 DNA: TGTGCCAGCAGCCAAGGTTCAGGGGGAAACACTGAAGCTTTCTTT.

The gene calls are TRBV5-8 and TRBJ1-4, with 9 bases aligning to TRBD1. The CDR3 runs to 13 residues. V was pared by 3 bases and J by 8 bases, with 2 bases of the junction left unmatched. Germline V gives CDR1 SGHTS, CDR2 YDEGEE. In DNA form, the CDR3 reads TGTGCCAGCAGCTACGGACAGGGGGAAAAACTGTTTTTT. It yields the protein CASSYGQGEKLFF.

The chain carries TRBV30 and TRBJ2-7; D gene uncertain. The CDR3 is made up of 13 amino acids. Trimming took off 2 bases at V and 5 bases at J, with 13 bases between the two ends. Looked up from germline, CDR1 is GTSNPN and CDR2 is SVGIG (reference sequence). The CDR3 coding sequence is TGTGCCTGGAGTAAGACGCTTCGGGACGAGCAGTACTTC. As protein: CAWSKTLRDEQYF.

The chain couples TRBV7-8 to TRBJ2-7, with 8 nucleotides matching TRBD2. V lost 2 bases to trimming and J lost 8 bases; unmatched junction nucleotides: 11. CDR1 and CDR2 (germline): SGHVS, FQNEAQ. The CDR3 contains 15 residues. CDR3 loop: CASSLRAAGGGQQYF. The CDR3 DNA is TGTGCCAGCAGCTTACGGGCGGCGGGGGGCGGGCAGCAGTACTTC.

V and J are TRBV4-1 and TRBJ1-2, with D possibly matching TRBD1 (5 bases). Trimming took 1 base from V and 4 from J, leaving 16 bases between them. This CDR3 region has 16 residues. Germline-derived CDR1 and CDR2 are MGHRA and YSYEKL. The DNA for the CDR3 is TGCGCCAGCAGCCAAGCTCCGTCCGGGGGTCCCTATGGCTACACCTTC. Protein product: CASSQAPSGGPYGYTF.

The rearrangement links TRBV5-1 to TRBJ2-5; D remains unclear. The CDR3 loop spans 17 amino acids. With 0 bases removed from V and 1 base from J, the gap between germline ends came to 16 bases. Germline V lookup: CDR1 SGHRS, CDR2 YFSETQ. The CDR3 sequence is CASSLVGINSPQETQYF. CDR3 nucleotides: TGCGCCAGCAGCTTGGTGGGCATAAACAGCCCCCAAGAGACCCAGTACTTC.

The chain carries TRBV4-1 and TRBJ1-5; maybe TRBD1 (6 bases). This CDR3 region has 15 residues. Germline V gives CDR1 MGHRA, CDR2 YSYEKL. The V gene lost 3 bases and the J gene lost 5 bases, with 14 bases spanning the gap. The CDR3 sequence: CASSHPDRLYQPQHF. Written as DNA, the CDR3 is TGCGCCAGCAGCCACCCGGACAGACTTTATCAGCCCCAGCATTTT.

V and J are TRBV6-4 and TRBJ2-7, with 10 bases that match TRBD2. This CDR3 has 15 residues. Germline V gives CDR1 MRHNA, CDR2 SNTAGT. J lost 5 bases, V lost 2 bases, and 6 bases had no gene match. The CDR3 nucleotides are TGTGCCAGCAGTGACGGAGCGCTAGCGGGAGACGAGCAGTACTTC. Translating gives CASSDGALAGDEQYF.

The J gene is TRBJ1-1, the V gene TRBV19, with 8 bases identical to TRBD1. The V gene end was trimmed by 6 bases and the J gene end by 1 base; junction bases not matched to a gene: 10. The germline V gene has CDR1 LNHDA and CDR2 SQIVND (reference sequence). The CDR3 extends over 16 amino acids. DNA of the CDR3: TGTGCCAGTAGGCTCTGGACAGGGAGCACGAACACTGAAGCTTTCTTT. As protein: CASRLWTGSTNTEAFF.

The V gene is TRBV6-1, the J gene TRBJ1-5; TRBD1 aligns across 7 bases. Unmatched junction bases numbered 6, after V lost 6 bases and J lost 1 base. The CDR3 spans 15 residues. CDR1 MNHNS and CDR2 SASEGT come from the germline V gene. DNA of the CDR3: TGTGCCAGCAGCCTCGGGACAGCGAGCAATCAGCCCCAGCATTTT. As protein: CASSLGTASNQPQHF.